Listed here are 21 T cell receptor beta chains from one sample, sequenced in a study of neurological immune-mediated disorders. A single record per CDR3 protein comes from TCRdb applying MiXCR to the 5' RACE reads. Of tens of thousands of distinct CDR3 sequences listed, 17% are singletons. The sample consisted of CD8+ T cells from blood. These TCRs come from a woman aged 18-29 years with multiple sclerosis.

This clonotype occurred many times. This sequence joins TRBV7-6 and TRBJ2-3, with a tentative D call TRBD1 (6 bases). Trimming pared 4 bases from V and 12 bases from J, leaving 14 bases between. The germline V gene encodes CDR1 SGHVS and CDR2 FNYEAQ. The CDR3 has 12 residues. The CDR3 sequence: CASSSGGPFQYF. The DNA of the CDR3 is TGTGCCAGCAGCTCTGGGGGCCCATTTCAGTATTTT.

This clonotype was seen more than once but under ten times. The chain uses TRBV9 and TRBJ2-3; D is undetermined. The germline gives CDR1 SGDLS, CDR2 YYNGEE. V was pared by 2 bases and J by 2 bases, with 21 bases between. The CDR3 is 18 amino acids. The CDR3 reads CASSVQPDFGYNTDTQYF. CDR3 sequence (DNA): TGTGCCAGCAGCGTCCAGCCCGATTTCGGATACAACACAGATACGCAGTATTTT. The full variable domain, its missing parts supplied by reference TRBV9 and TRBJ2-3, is DSGVTQTPKHLITATGQRVTLRCSPRSGDLSVYWYQQSLDQGLQFLIQYYNGEERAKGNILERFSAQQFPDLHSELNLSSLELGDSALYFCASSVQPDFGYNTDTQYFGPGTRLTVL.

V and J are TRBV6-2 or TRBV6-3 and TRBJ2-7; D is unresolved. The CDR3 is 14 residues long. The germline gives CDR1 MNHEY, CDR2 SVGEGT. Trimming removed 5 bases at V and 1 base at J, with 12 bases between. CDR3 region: CASSELGRSYEQYV. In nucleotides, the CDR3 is TGTGCCAGCAGTGAACTTGGCCGTTCCTACGAGCAGTACGTC.

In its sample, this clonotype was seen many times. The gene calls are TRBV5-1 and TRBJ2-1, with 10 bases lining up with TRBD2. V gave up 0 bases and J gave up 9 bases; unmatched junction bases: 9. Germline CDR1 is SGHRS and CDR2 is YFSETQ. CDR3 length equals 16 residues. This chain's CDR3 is CASSLDWTSGTSEQFF. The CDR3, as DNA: TGCGCCAGCAGCTTGGATTGGACTAGCGGAACTAGTGAGCAGTTCTTC.

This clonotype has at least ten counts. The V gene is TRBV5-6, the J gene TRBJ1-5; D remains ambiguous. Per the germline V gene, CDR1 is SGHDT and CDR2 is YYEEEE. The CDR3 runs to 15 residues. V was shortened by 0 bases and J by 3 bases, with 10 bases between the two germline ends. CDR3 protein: CASSLGGNYNQPQHF. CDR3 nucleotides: TGTGCCAGCAGCTTGGGCGGGAATTACAATCAGCCCCAGCATTTT.

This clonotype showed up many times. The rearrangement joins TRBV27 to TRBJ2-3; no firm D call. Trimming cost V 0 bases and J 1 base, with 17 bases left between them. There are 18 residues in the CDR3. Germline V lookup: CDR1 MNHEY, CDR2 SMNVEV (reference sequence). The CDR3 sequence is CASSLSFAWVPGTDTQYF. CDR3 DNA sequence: TGTGCCAGCAGTTTATCGTTCGCCTGGGTCCCGGGCACAGATACGCAGTATTTT.

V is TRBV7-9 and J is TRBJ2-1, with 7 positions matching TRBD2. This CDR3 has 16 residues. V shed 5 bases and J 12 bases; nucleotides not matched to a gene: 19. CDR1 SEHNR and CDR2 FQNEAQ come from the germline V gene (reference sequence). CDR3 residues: CASSPSWGGSTDTQFF. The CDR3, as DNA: TGTGCCAGCAGCCCCAGCTGGGGGGGTAGCACAGATACGCAGTTCTTC.

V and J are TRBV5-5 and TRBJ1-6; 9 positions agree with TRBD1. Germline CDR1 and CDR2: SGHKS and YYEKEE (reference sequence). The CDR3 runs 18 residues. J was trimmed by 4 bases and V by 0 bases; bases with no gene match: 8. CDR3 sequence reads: CASSLDGDRDLYNSPLHF. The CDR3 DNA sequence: TGTGCCAGCAGCTTGGATGGGGACAGGGATTTATATAATTCACCCCTCCACTTT.

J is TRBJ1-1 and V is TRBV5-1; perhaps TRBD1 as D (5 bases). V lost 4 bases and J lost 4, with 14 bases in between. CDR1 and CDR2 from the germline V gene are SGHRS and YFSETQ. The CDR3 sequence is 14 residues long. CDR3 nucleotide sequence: TGCGCCAGCAGCGAAGGGACGGGGTGCACTGAAGCTTTCTTT. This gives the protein CASSEGTGCTEAFF.

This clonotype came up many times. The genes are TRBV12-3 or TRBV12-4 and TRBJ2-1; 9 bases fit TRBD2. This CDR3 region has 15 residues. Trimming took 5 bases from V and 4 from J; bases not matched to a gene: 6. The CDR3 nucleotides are TGTGCCAGCAGTCCAGGGAGCGGGGGGTACAATGAGCAGTTCTTC. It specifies CASSPGSGGYNEQFF.

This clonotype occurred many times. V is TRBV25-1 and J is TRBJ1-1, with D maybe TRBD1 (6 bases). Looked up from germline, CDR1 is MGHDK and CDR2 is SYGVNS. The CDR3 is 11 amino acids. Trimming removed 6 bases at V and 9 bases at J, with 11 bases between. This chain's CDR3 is CASSRGLQAFF. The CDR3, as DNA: TGTGCCAGCAGCCGGGGGCTCCAAGCTTTCTTT.

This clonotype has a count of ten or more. CDR3 sequence reads: CASSEPGTSTTDTQYF. The CDR3 nucleotides are TGTGCCAGCAGTGAACCGGGAACTTCGACTACAGATACGCAGTATTTT. This rearrangement joins TRBV12-3 or TRBV12-4 to TRBJ2-3; a possible D gene is TRBD2 (5 bases). The CDR3 is 16 amino acids. V was cut by 5 bases and J by 3 bases, with 18 bases left in between.

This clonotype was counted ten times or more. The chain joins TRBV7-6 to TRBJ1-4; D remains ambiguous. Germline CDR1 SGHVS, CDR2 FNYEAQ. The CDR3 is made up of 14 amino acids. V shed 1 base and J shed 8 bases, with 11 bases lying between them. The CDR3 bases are TGTGCCAGCAGCTTAGAGACCGTGGGGGAAAAACTGTTTTTT. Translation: CASSLETVGEKLFF.

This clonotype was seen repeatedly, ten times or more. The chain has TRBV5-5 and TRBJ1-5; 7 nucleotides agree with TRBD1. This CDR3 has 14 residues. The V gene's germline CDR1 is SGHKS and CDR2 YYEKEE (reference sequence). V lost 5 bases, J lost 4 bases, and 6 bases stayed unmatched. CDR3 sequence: CASSTGVRNQPQHF. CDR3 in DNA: TGTGCCAGCAGTACAGGGGTCAGGAATCAGCCCCAGCATTTT.

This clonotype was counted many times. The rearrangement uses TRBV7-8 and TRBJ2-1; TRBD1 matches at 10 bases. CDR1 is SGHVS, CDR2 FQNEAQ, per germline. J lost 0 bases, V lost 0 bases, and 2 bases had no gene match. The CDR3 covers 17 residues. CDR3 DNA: TGTGCCAGCAGCTTAGCCCGGACAGGGGGCTCCTACAATGAGCAGTTCTTC. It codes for CASSLARTGGSYNEQFF.

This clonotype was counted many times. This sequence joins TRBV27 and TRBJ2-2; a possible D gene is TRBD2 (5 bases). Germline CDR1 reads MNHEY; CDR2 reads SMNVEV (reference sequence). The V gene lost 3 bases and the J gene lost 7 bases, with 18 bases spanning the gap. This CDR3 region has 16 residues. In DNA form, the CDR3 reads TGTGCCAGCAGTTTTAATCTAGGAGGTTCCGACGGGGAGCTGTTTTTT. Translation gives CASSFNLGGSDGELFF.

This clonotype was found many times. Written as DNA, the CDR3 is TGTGCCAGCAGCGTAGCTGGGACAGGGCGTAATGAGCAGTTCTTC. It yields the protein CASSVAGTGRNEQFF. The chain has TRBV9 and TRBJ2-1; 9 bases are a match to TRBD1. Germline V gene data show CDR1 as SGDLS and CDR2 as YYNGEE. CDR3 length: 15 residues. Trimming took 0 bases from V and 7 from J; bases not matched to a gene: 5. Full variable domain (remainder filled in from reference TRBV9 and TRBJ2-1): DSGVTQTPKHLITATGQRVTLRCSPRSGDLSVYWYQQSLDQGLQFLIQYYNGEERAKGNILERFSAQQFPDLHSELNLSSLELGDSALYFCASSVAGTGRNEQFFGPGTRLTVL.

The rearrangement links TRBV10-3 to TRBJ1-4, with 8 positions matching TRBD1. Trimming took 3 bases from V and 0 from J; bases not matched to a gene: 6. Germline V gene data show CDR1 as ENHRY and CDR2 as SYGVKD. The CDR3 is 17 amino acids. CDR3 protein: CAISDIAGQATNEKLFF. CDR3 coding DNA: TGTGCCATCAGTGATATTGCGGGACAGGCAACTAATGAAAAACTGTTTTTT.

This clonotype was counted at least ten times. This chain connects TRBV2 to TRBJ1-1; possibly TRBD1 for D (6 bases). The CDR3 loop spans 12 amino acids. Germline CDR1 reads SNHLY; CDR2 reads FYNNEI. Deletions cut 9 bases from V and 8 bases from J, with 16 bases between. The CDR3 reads CASSDRRVEAFF. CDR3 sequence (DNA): TGTGCCAGTTCCGACAGGCGGGTAGAAGCTTTCTTT. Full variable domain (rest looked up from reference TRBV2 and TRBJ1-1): EPEVTQTPSHQVTQMGQEVILRCVPISNHLYFYWYRQILGQKVEFLVSFYNNEISEKSEIFDDQFSVERPDGSNFTLKIRSTKLEDSAMYFCASSDRRVEAFFGQGTRLTVV.

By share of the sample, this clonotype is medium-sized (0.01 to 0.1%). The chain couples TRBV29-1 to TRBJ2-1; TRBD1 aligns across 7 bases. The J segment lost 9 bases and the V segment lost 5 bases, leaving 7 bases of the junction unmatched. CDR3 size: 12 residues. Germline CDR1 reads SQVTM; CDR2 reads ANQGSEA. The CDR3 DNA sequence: TGCAGCGTTACAGGGGAGTATGGTGAGCAGTTCTTC. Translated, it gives CSVTGEYGEQFF.

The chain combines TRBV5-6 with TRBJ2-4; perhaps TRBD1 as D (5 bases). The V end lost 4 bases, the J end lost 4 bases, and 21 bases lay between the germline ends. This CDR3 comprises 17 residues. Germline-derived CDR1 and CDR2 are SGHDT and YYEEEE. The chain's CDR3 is CASSLYLGARSKNIQYF. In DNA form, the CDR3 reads TGTGCCAGCAGCCTATACCTAGGGGCCCGAAGTAAAAACATTCAGTACTTC.